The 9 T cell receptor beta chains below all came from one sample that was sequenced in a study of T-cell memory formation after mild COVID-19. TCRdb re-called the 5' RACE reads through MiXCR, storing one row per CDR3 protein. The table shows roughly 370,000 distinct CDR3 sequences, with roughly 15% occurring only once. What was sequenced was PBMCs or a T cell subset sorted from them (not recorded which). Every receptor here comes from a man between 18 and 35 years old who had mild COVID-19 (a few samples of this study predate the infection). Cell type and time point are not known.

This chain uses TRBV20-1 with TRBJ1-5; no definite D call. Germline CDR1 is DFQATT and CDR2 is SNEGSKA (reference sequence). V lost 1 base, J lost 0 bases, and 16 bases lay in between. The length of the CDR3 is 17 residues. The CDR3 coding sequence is TGCAGTGCTAGAGGACCGGGTGAGGTTTATAGCAATCAGCCCCAGCATTTT. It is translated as CSARGPGEVYSNQPQHF.

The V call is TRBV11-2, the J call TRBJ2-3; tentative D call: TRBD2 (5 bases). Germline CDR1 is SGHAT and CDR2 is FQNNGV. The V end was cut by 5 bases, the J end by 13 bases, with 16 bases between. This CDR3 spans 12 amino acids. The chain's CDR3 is CASSRAGVGEYF. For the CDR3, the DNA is TGTGCCAGCAGCCGGGCCGGGGTGGGAGAGTATTTT.

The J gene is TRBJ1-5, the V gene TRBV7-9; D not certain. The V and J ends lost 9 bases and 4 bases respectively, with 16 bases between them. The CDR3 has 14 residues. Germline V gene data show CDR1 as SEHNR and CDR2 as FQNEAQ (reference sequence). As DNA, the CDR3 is TGTGCCAGGCCAGCGGGCCGCGAAAATCAGCCCCAGCATTTT. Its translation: CARPAGRENQPQHF.

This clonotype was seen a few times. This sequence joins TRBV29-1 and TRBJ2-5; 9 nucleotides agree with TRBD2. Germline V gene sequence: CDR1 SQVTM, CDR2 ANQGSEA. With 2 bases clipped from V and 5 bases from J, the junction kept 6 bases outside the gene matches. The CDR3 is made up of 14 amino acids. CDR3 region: CSVERFAGGETQYF. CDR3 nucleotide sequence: TGCAGCGTTGAACGCTTTGCGGGGGGGGAGACCCAGTACTTC.

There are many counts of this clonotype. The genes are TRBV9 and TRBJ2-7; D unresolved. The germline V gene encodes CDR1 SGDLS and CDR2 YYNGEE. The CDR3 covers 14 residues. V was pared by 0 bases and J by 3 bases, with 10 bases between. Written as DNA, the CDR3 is TGTGCCAGCAGCGTAGCCGGTCGAGACTACGAGCAGTACTTC. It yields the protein CASSVAGRDYEQYF.

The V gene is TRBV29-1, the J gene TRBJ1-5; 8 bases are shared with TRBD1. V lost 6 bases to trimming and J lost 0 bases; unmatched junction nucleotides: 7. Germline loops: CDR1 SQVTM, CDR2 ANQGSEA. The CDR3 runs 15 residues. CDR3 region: CSVRQGSDSNQPQHF. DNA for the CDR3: TGCAGCGTGAGACAGGGGTCGGATAGCAATCAGCCCCAGCATTTT. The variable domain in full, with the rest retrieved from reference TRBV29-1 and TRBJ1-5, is SAVISQKPSRDICQRGTSLTIQCQVDSQVTMMFWYRQQPGQSLTLIATANQGSEATYESGFVIDKFPISRPNLTFSTLTVSNMSPEDSSIYLCSVRQGSDSNQPQHFGDGTRLSIL.

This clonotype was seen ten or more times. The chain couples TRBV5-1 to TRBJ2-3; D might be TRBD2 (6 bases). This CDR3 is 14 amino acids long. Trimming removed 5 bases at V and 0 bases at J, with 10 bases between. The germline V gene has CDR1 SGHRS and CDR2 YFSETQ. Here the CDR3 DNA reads TGCGCCAGCAGAGTAGCGGTGAGCACAGATACGCAGTATTTT. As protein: CASRVAVSTDTQYF.

Written as DNA, the CDR3 is TGTGCCAGCAGCCCAGTCGGGGGGCCCGAGAACGGGGAGCTGTTTTTT. Protein: CASSPVGGPENGELFF. J is TRBJ2-2 and V is TRBV7-9, with a tentative D call TRBD2 (7 bases). This CDR3 has 16 residues. CDR1 SEHNR and CDR2 FQNEAQ come from the germline V gene (reference sequence). The V and J ends lost 5 bases and 7 bases respectively, with 20 bases between them.

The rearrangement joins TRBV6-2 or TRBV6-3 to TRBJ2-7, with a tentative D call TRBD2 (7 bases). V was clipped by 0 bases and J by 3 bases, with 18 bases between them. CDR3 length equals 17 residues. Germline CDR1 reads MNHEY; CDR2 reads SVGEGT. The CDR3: CASSYSILRGAHYEQYF. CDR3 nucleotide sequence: TGTGCCAGCAGTTACTCGATTCTCCGGGGGGCTCACTACGAGCAGTACTTC.